The 20 T cell receptor beta chains reported below all come from one sample, sequenced in a study of cytomegalovirus exposure and HLA in healthy donors listed by TCRdb under 2017. The library was made by the immunoSEQ multiplex PCR assay. For the multiplex PCR, a mixture combining 60 forward primers for TCR Vbeta segments and 13 reverse primers for TCR Jbeta segments was used. In TCRdb, the immuneACCESS table is reduced to in-frame sequences with V and J assigned. These tables do not hold every clone; where another copy was compared, an unresolved V gene accounts for under half, and the others remain unexplained. This sample lists 150,000 to 200,000 clones; 70% to 85% were detected once. 1.2% to 1.5% of the sample rests with the top ten. Material for sequencing was PBMCs. The source is a young woman in good health and CMV-seropositive.

The genes are TRBV28 and TRBJ1-1, with 9 bases identical to TRBD1. The CDR3 loop spans 14 amino acids. The ends lost 6 bases at V and 6 bases at J; junction bases unmatched: 8. Germline V lookup: CDR1 MDHEN, CDR2 SYDVKM. The CDR3 reads CASSDTGGAAEAFF. As DNA, the CDR3 is TGTGCCAGCAGCGACACAGGGGGCGCAGCTGAAGCTTTCTTT.

This chain's CDR3 is CASRMENYGYTF. Written as DNA, the CDR3 is TGTGCCAGCAGGATGGAGAACTATGGCTACACCTTC. The rearrangement links TRBV28 to TRBJ1-2; D not certain. There are 12 residues in the CDR3. Germline V gene data show CDR1 as MDHEN and CDR2 as SYDVKM. V was trimmed by 6 bases and J by 2 bases, leaving 7 bases between them.

The rearrangement joins TRBV28 to TRBJ2-7; 14 positions match TRBD2. Germline lookup yields CDR1 MDHEN and CDR2 SYDVKM. With V trimmed by 6 bases and J by 7 bases, 8 bases remained unmatched. The CDR3 covers 15 residues. CDR3 nucleotides: TGTGCCAGCAGACCGGGACTAGCGGGAGTGGGGGAGCAGTACTTC. This translates into CASRPGLAGVGEQYF.

The chain uses TRBV11-3 and TRBJ2-7, with 10 bases identical to TRBD2. Per germline, CDR1 SGHNT and CDR2 YENEEA. The CDR3 runs to 15 residues. The ends lost 1 base at V and 2 bases at J; junction bases unmatched: 2. The chain's CDR3 is CASSLALAGAYEQYF. CDR3 nucleotides: TGTGCCAGCAGCTTAGCCCTAGCGGGGGCCTACGAGCAGTACTTC.

The V call is TRBV27, the J call TRBJ2-7; 12 bases fit TRBD2. The CDR3 has 16 residues. The J segment lost 4 bases and the V segment lost 2 bases, leaving 6 bases of the junction unmatched. Germline-derived CDR1 and CDR2 are MNHEY and SMNVEV (reference sequence). CDR3 sequence reads: CASSLPGLAGTYEQYF. CDR3 in DNA: TGTGCCAGCAGTTTACCTGGACTAGCGGGAACTTACGAGCAGTACTTC.

This clone came up once. The chain couples TRBV4-2 to TRBJ2-2, with D unclear. Trimming cost V 1 base and J 2 bases, with 8 bases left between them. CDR3 length: 15 residues. Germline CDR1 is LGHNA and CDR2 is YNFKEQ. This CDR3 reads CASSQGRVNTGELFF. For the CDR3, the DNA is TGTGCCAGCAGCCAAGGTCGGGTAAACACCGGGGAGCTGTTTTTT.

This chain joins TRBV9 and TRBJ2-1, with a possible D match to TRBD2 (6 bases). CDR1 is SGDLS, CDR2 YYNGEE, per germline. The ends were cut back, 0 bases at V and 5 bases at J, with 12 bases in the middle. The CDR3 loop spans 15 amino acids. The CDR3 DNA reads TGTGCCAGCAGCGTAGGGGCTAGCGCTCACAATGAGCAGTTCTTC. Amino acids: CASSVGASAHNEQFF.

The chain links TRBV28 to TRBJ2-1; D is ambiguous. The CDR3 length is 13 residues. Germline values: CDR1 MDHEN, CDR2 SYDVKM. Trimming took 10 bases from V and 5 from J, leaving 15 bases between them. The CDR3 DNA reads TGTGCCACCGACGACTCAAATAACAATGAGCAGTTCTTC. Protein product: CATDDSNNNEQFF. The full variable domain, with the rest looked up from reference TRBV28 and TRBJ2-1, is DVKVTQSSRYLVKRTGEKVFLECVQDMDHENMFWYRQDPGLGLRLIYFSYDVKMKEKGDIPEGYSVSREKKERFSLILESASTNQTSMYLCATDDSNNNEQFFGPGTRLTVL.

This clone was picked up a small number of times. The chain links TRBV13 to TRBJ2-2; D may be TRBD1 (5 bases). Germline CDR1 and CDR2: PRHDT and FYEKMQ (reference sequence). The CDR3 extends over 14 amino acids. Trimming removed 5 bases at V and 4 bases at J, with 11 bases between. The CDR3 loop is CASSPGALTGELFF. CDR3 nucleotides: TGTGCCAGCAGCCCTGGGGCGCTCACCGGGGAGCTGTTTTTT.

There are a few counts of this clone. The chain employs TRBV2 and TRBJ2-7, with TRBD2 matching over 7 bases. Per germline, CDR1 SNHLY and CDR2 FYNNEI. This CDR3 comprises 14 residues. V lost 8 bases to trimming and J lost 0 bases; unmatched junction nucleotides: 7. The CDR3 reads CASSSGRSSYEQYF. Here the CDR3 DNA reads TGTGCCAGCTCTAGCGGCAGGAGCTCCTACGAGCAGTACTTC.

The V gene is TRBV11-2, the J gene TRBJ2-1; 11 bases match TRBD2. In germline, CDR1 is SGHAT, CDR2 FQNNGV. The trim removed 7 bases at V and 4 bases at J, leaving 6 bases unmatched. The CDR3 contains 15 residues. The DNA of the CDR3 is TGTGCCAGCAACATACTAGCGGGGGATTACAATGAGCAGTTCTTC. Protein: CASNILAGDYNEQFF. Variable domain in full (rest from reference TRBV11-2 and TRBJ2-1): EAGVAQSPRYKIIEKRQSVAFWCNPISGHATLYWYQQILGQGPKLLIQFQNNGVVDDSQLPKDRFSAERLKGVDSTLKIQPAKLEDSAVYLCASNILAGDYNEQFFGPGTRLTVL.

The genes are TRBV5-1 and TRBJ2-1, with TRBD2 matching over 8 bases. V gave up 4 bases and J gave up 2 bases; unmatched junction bases: 11. The CDR3 length is 17 residues. Germline assignment: CDR1 SGHRS and CDR2 YFSETQ. The CDR3 loop reads CASSLAGRGPPYNEQFF. CDR3 sequence (DNA): TGCGCCAGCAGCCTAGCGGGCCGGGGGCCCCCCTACAATGAGCAGTTCTTC.

The count of this clone is one. The rearrangement joins TRBV19 to TRBJ2-2, with TRBD2 identical over 8 bases. This CDR3 comprises 14 residues. V gave up 9 bases and J gave up 2 bases; unmatched junction bases: 5. The germline CDR1 and CDR2 sequences are LNHDA and SQIVND (reference sequence). CDR3 DNA: TGTGCCAGCCGGACTAGCTCCAACACCGGGGAGCTGTTTTTT. Its protein is CASRTSSNTGELFF.

The chain combines TRBV4-1 with TRBJ2-7; a possible D gene is TRBD1 (5 bases). Germline V CDR1 and CDR2: MGHRA, YSYEKL. CDR3 length: 15 residues. Trimming pared 5 bases from V and 1 base from J, leaving 15 bases between. The CDR3 sequence: CASSDIPAGSYEQYF. The CDR3 nucleotides are TGCGCCAGCAGCGATATCCCGGCAGGGTCCTACGAGCAGTACTTC.

V and J are TRBV6-5 and TRBJ1-1, with D possibly matching TRBD1 (6 bases). This CDR3 has 15 amino acids. V shed 8 bases and J shed 3 bases, with 19 bases lying between them. CDR1 and CDR2 from the germline V gene are MNHEY and SVGAGI. CDR3: CASQTGGAEDTEAFF. The CDR3 DNA is TGTGCCAGCCAAACGGGGGGGGCTGAGGACACTGAAGCTTTCTTT.

This clone has a single count. The chain links TRBV7-9 to TRBJ2-2; D possibly corresponds to TRBD1 (6 bases). The V gene's germline CDR1 is SEHNR and CDR2 FQNEAQ (reference sequence). V was shortened by 8 bases and J by 4 bases, with 14 bases between the two germline ends. This CDR3 is 14 amino acids long. Here the CDR3 reads CASQKTGSTGELFF. DNA of the CDR3: TGTGCCAGCCAAAAAACAGGGAGCACCGGGGAGCTGTTTTTT.

Regarding this clone: Germline and junction disagree at one end, which may indicate a read error. V is TRBV6-6 and J is TRBJ1-2; unclear D gene. Germline lookup yields CDR1 MNHNY and CDR2 SVGAGI (reference sequence). This CDR3 spans 13 amino acids. In DNA, the CDR3 is TGTGCCAGCAGGGCGGGTGCTAACTATAGCTACACCTTC. Encoded protein: CASRAGANYSYTF.

The rearrangement uses TRBV7-9 and TRBJ2-7; 8 bases align to TRBD1. The junction had 5 bases not matched to a gene; V was cut back by 1 base and J by 3 bases. This CDR3 is built from 15 residues. Germline values: CDR1 SEHNR, CDR2 FQNEAQ (reference sequence). CDR3 coding DNA: TGTGCCAGCAGCTTAGGGACAGGGTCCGGCTACGAGCAGTACTTC. Its protein product is CASSLGTGSGYEQYF.

This clone was detected once. This chain uses TRBV7-6 with TRBJ2-1; maybe TRBD1 (6 bases). The CDR3 spans 13 residues. Trimming took off 5 bases at V and 7 bases at J, with 12 bases between the two ends. CDR1 and CDR2 from the germline V gene are SGHVS and FNYEAQ. CDR3 loop: CASSPQQGNEQFF. The CDR3 DNA reads as TGTGCCAGCAGCCCGCAGCAGGGGAATGAGCAGTTCTTC.

J is TRBJ2-5 and V is TRBV28; 7 bases are shared with TRBD1. V shed 6 bases, J shed 5 bases, and the junction held 3 bases outside the gene matches. From germline, CDR1 is MDHEN and CDR2 SYDVKM. This CDR3 is 12 amino acids long. The CDR3 nucleotides read TGTGCCAGCAGCACGACAGGGGAGACCCAGTACTTC. Translated: CASSTTGETQYF.